The rows below give T cell receptor beta chains drawn from one sample of a study of blood T cell repertoires in COVID-19. Method: immunoSEQ multiplex PCR; TCRdb's copy keeps in-frame clones and lacks some. The repertoire holds roughly 300,000 clones, almost 85% seen once, with more than 6% in the top ten. Sequencing was carried out using peripheral blood. Source of these receptors: a human donor in a cohort sampled during active COVID-19. CDR3s include the opening cysteine and the closing phenylalanine or tryptophan. D genes are given only for firm matches. Expanded clones get a size class; other rows say once, few or many, or leave the size out.

j_call clone_size d_call cdr3_length v_call cdr3_aa cdr3_nt
TRBJ1-1 . . 14 TRBV27 CASRRQPRNTEAFF TGTGCCAGCAGGCGGCAGCCCAGGAACACTGAAGCTTTCTTT
TRBJ2-1 . . 14 TRBV10-2 CASRSSGNYNEQFF TGCGCCAGCAGGAGTAGCGGAAACTACAATGAGCAGTTCTTC
TRBJ2-3 . TRBD2 17 TRBV6-2/TRBV6-3 CASSYPKLAGATDTQYF TGTGCCAGCAGTTACCCTAAACTAGCGGGGGCCACAGATACGCAGTATTTT
TRBJ2-1 . TRBD2 17 TRBV5-1 CASRRGTSGGAVNEQFF TGCGCCAGCAGGCGTGGGACTAGCGGGGGGGCAGTGAATGAGCAGTTCTTC
TRBJ2-1 . . 15 TRBV7-2 CASKGLPGIYNEQFF TGTGCCAGCAAAGGGCTACCAGGGATCTACAATGAGCAGTTCTTC
TRBJ2-7 few TRBD1 12 TRBV7-9 CASSPGTGEQYF TGTGCCAGCAGCCCCGGGACAGGGGAGCAGTACTTC
TRBJ2-4 . . 12 TRBV18 CASSSRDDIQYF TGTGCCAGCTCCTCGAGAGATGACATTCAGTACTTC
TRBJ1-2 . TRBD1 14 TRBV27 CASSLSRGRGGYTF TGTGCCAGCAGTTTAAGCAGGGGGAGAGGTGGCTACACCTTC
TRBJ2-5 . . 12 TRBV7-9 CASSFREETQYF TGTGCCAGCAGCTTCAGGGAAGAGACCCAGTACTTC
TRBJ1-4 . TRBD1 15 TRBV2 CASIRGGTGSEKLFF TGTGCCAGTATTCGGGGGGGGACAGGGAGTGAAAAACTGTTTTTT
TRBJ2-3 . . 13 TRBV9 CASSVMFTDTQYF TGTGCCAGCAGCGTTATGTTTACAGATACGCAGTATTTT
TRBJ2-1 . TRBD2 17 TRBV18 CASSTYPAGGPYNEQFF TGTGCCAGCTCGACATATCCAGCGGGGGGGCCCTACAATGAGCAGTTCTTC
TRBJ2-2 . . 13 TRBV10-2 CASTQRSTGELFF TGCGCCAGCACCCAGCGGAGCACCGGGGAGCTGTTTTTT
TRBJ2-1 few TRBD1 18 TRBV28 CASNSPWRPGGSYNEQFF TGTGCCAGCAATTCTCCCTGGAGGCCAGGGGGCTCCTACAATGAGCAGTTCTTC